The clone carrying this T cell receptor beta chain was seen only a few times. Per the original methods: From reference gene primer amplification, estimates of nucleated cell counts were derived. The assay was immunoSEQ multiplex PCR, and TCRdb's table has in-frame clones only and misses some. D and trimming were read from the DNA, whereas the V and J calls and clone size are those reported in that table. The sample records hundreds of thousands of clones, around 90% being singletons. The entry originates in a study of blood T cell repertoires in COVID-19. For the study at large: Samples representing acute and convalescent COVID-19 were sourced from the United States, Italy and Spain. T cells, B-cell-depleted T cells, or PBMCs provided the cDNA or gDNA that served as material.

Germline CDR1 is KGHSH and CDR2 is LQKENI. The CDR3 contains 16 residues. With 2 bases removed from V and 0 bases from J, the gap between germline ends came to 13 bases. The receptor was isolated from a woman in her late teens or twenties who had recovered from COVID-19. The sequencing input was peripheral blood. The chain couples TRBV18 to TRBJ1-1; a possible D gene is TRBD1 (6 bases). The CDR3 DNA is TGTGCCAGCTCACCAACATTGGACAGCTTGAACACTGAAGCTTTCTTT. Translation gives CASSPTLDSLNTEAFF.